Listed below are T cell receptor beta chains from one sample, sequenced in a study of T cells in localized non-small cell lung cancer. Profiling relied on immunoSEQ multiplex PCR, and the TCRdb table lists in-frame clones only, not all of them. The data contain about 36,000 clones, approximately 88% of them singletons. Sample: peripheral blood, taken before any cancer treatment. The receptors were gathered from a woman aged 35 to 69 with stage I lung adenocarcinoma. Both conserved end residues are part of each CDR3. A D gene is named only where the DNA matches it firmly. The size entry is marked missing in some rows and otherwise reads once, few, many or a size class.

J | size | D | V | CDR3 | DNA
TRBJ1-1 | . | . | TRBV19 | CASSTSGSPEAFF | TGTGCCAGTAGTACCTCAGGGTCCCCTGAAGCTTTCTTT
TRBJ2-1 | . | TRBD2 | TRBV7-9 | CASSLALAGAYNEQFF | TGTGCCAGCAGTTTAGCACTAGCGGGGGCCTACAATGAGCAGTTCTTC
TRBJ2-2 | . | TRBD2 | TRBV9 | CASSTGLAGGNTGELFF | TGTGCCAGCAGCACCGGACTAGCGGGGGGGAACACCGGGGAGCTGTTTTTT
TRBJ1-1 | . | . | TRBV18 | CASSPEGYIEAFF | TGTGCCAGCTCACCGGAGGGATATATTGAAGCTTTCTTT
TRBJ1-2 | . | . | TRBV11-2 | CASSFLYGLEGYTF | TGTGCCAGCAGCTTTCTCTACGGACTCGAGGGCTACACCTTC
TRBJ2-2 | . | . | TRBV28 | CASSFPKGGAPTGELFF | TGTGCCAGCAGTTTCCCCAAGGGGGGGGCGCCCACCGGGGAGCTGTTTTTT
TRBJ2-5 | . | . | TRBV7-2 | CASSSGRGETQYF | TGTGCCAGCAGCTCGGGCAGGGGAGAGACCCAGTACTTC
TRBJ1-6 | once | . | TRBV15 | CATNSQGNSPLHF | TGTGCCACCAACAGCCAGGGTAATTCACCCCTCCACTTT
TRBJ1-1 | once | . | TRBV18 | CASSPSLWAVDTEAFF | TGTGCCAGCTCACCAAGTTTGTGGGCCGTAGACACTGAAGCTTTCTTT
TRBJ2-3 | . | . | TRBV5-4 | CASSPSPLSTDTQYF | TGTGCCAGCAGCCCTTCGCCCCTATCCACAGATACGCAGTATTTT
TRBJ1-4 | . | . | TRBV14 | CASSAATNEKLFF | TGTGCCAGCAGCGCGGCAACTAATGAAAAACTGTTTTTT
TRBJ2-7 | once | . | TRBV7-8 | CASAPDRPYEQYF | TGTGCCAGCGCCCCTGACCGGCCCTACGAGCAGTACTTC
TRBJ2-7 | . | TRBD1 | TRBV5-5 | CASSSLTGAYEQYF | TGTGCCAGCAGCTCGCTTACAGGGGCCTACGAGCAGTACTTC
TRBJ2-2 | . | . | TRBV5-6 | CASEEGIARRTNTGELFF | TGTGCCAGCGAGGAGGGGATAGCCCGGAGGACGAACACCGGGGAGCTGTTTTTT
TRBJ1-5 | . | TRBD1 | TRBV18 | CASSPWDSVNQPQHF | TGTGCCAGCTCACCCTGGGACAGCGTCAATCAGCCCCAGCATTTT
TRBJ1-3 | . | TRBD1 | TRBV5-6 | CASTRTGGSGNTIYF | TGTGCCAGCACCAGAACAGGGGGCTCTGGAAACACCATATATTTT
TRBJ1-2 | . | TRBD1 | TRBV2 | CASTPDRGLRGEGYTF | TGTGCCAGCACCCCGGACAGGGGCCTCCGTGGGGAGGGCTACACCTTC
TRBJ1-1 | few | . | TRBV11-3 | CASSLMRGTEAFF | TGTGCCAGCAGCTTAATGAGAGGCACTGAAGCTTTCTTT
TRBJ2-5 | . | . | TRBV11-3 | CASSLVEGFQETQYF | TGTGCCAGCAGCTTGGTCGAGGGGTTCCAAGAGACCCAGTACTTC
TRBJ2-7 | . | . | TRBV14 | CASSQAAGYEQYF | TGTGCCAGCAGCCAAGCGGCAGGCTACGAGCAGTACTTC
TRBJ1-5 | . | . | TRBV7-2 | CASSLARDWTAPQHF | TGTGCCAGCAGCTTAGCTCGGGATTGGACAGCACCCCAGCATTTT
TRBJ2-1 | few | TRBD1 | TRBV27 | CASSFRGGNYNEQFF | TGTGCCAGCAGTTTTCGAGGGGGCAATTACAATGAGCAGTTCTTC
TRBJ2-3 | . | TRBD2 | TRBV5-1 | CASSEGLAGHTDTQYF | TGCGCCAGCAGCGAGGGACTAGCGGGGCACACAGATACGCAGTATTTT
TRBJ1-1 | . | TRBD1 | TRBV7-2 | CASSWDRMTEAFF | TGTGCCAGCAGCTGGGACAGGATGACTGAAGCTTTCTTT
TRBJ2-2 | . | . | TRBV5-1 | CASSEQTGTGELFF | TGCGCCAGCAGCGAACAGACAGGCACCGGGGAGCTGTTTTTT
TRBJ1-2 | . | TRBD1 | TRBV5-1 | CASTPGQGTNYGYTF | TGCGCCAGCACCCCAGGACAGGGTACTAACTATGGCTACACCTTC
TRBJ1-2 | . | TRBD1 | TRBV9 | CASSVGGQGANYGYTF | TGTGCCAGCAGCGTAGGGGGACAGGGAGCTAACTATGGCTACACCTTC